These T cell receptor beta chains were read from a single sample in a study of blood T cells in healthy people across ages. TCRdb re-called the 5' RACE reads with MiXCR, one entry per CDR3 protein. The sample has approximately 600,000 distinct CDR3 sequences, 58% seen once; the top ten hold 30% to 40%. The sample comprised blood. All receptors come from a man aged 60-69 years in good health. Each CDR3 is given with its conserved first and last residue. The order of the fields is V gene, J gene, clone size, D gene, CDR3 DNA, CDR3 protein. A D gene is named only where the DNA matches it firmly. For some rows the clone size is stated as once, few or many, or as a class when expanded; others skip it.

TRBV20-1	TRBJ2-1	once	-	TGCAGTGCTAGAGTAGGGAGACTAGAATTACGGGTCGGAAGGTTCTTC	CSARVGRLELRVGRFF
TRBV18	TRBJ1-1	-	TRBD1	TGTGCCAGCTCACCACGGGGGGGACAGTTAAGGTCTGAAGCTTTCTTT	CASSPRGGQLRSEAFF
TRBV2	TRBJ2-1	-	TRBD2	TGTGCCAGCAACCAACTAGCGGGGGGCGGGGGTGCGTTCTTC	CASNQLAGGGGAFF
TRBV10-3	TRBJ2-5	-	TRBD1	TGTGCCATCAGTGAGTCGCAGGGGGCAGAGACCCAGTACTTC	CAISESQGAETQYF
TRBV5-1	TRBJ1-1	once	-	TGCGCCAGCAGCTTGCCTCCGGGAGGGAACACTGAAGCTTTCTTT	CASSLPPGGNTEAFF
TRBV29-1	TRBJ1-4	few	-	TGCAGCGTTGGGGAGACTAATGAAAAACTGTTTTTT	CSVGETNEKLFF
TRBV10-1	TRBJ2-5	-	TRBD2	TGCGCCAGCACACTAGCGGGAGAGACCCAGTACTTC	CASTLAGETQYF
TRBV7-6	TRBJ2-3	-	-	TGTGCCAGCAGTCCGCGGCTCTCTTCCTATACGCAGTATTTT	CASSPRLSSYTQYF
TRBV6-1	TRBJ2-5	-	-	TGTGCCAGCAGTGAAAATGGCTTCCAAGAGACCCAGTACTTC	CASSENGFQETQYF
TRBV6-1	TRBJ1-6	once	-	TGTGCCAGCAGTGAGCGGGGTCGGTCACCCCTCCACTTT	CASSERGRSPLHF
TRBV20-1	TRBJ1-2	-	TRBD1	TGCAGTGCTAGGCCGACAGGGTTGGGCTATGGCTACACCTTC	CSARPTGLGYGYTF
TRBV10-3	TRBJ2-7	few	-	TGTGCCATCAGTGAGGGGGTGGGATTCTACGAGCAGTACTTC	CAISEGVGFYEQYF
TRBV20-1	TRBJ2-7	-	-	TGCAGTGCTAGAGGGGGGCCGAGGACCTACGAGCAGTACTTC	CSARGGPRTYEQYF
TRBV6-6	TRBJ2-1	-	-	TGTGCCAGCAGTTACTCGCGCGGGGTCTACAATGAGCAGTTCTTC	CASSYSRGVYNEQFF
TRBV9	TRBJ2-7	few	TRBD2	TGTGCCAGCAGCGCCGGGGGGAGGGATTACGAGCAGTACTTC	CASSAGGRDYEQYF
TRBV29-1	TRBJ1-1	few	TRBD1	TGCAGCGTTGTGGGACAGGGCGGCGGGGAAGCTTTCTTT	CSVVGQGGGEAFF
TRBV5-1	TRBJ2-5	-	-	TGCGCCAGCAGCTCCGCGACGGGAGTTCAAGAGACCCAGTACTTC	CASSSATGVQETQYF
TRBV6-1	TRBJ1-2	-	-	TGTGCCAGCAGGGACAACAGGGTGGGTTATGGCTACACCTTC	CASRDNRVGYGYTF
TRBV20-1	TRBJ1-5	-	TRBD1	TGCAGTGCCCAGGGGAGAGAGGGACAGTCAGTCAATCAGCCCCAGCATTTT	CSAQGREGQSVNQPQHF
TRBV11-2	TRBJ2-1	-	TRBD2	TGTGCCAGCAGCTTAGCGTTTTGGACTAGCGGGGCAAATGAGCAGTTCTTC	CASSLAFWTSGANEQFF
TRBV7-2	TRBJ1-5	-	TRBD1	TGTGCCAGCAGCTTACGGACAGGGGATGATCAGCCCCAGCATTTT	CASSLRTGDDQPQHF
TRBV7-2	TRBJ2-2	-	TRBD1	TGTGCCAGCAGCTCCGGACAGGGTGGGGTCACCGGGGAGCTGTTTTTT	CASSSGQGGVTGELFF
TRBV12-3/TRBV12-4	TRBJ2-1	many	TRBD2	TGTGCCAGCAGCTCTACTAGCGGGGGGGCCTGGGAGCAGTTCTTC	CASSSTSGGAWEQFF
TRBV21-1	TRBJ2-7	-	-	TGTGCCAGCGTCTACCGGTACTTC	CASVYRYF
TRBV5-1	TRBJ1-6	few	TRBD1	TGCGCCAGCAGCGAGGGACAGGGGGGAATTTCACCCCTCCACTTT	CASSEGQGGISPLHF
TRBV4-1	TRBJ2-3	-	-	TGCGCCAGCAGCCAACAAATCGCGGGATTTAGCGCAGATACGCAGTATTTT	CASSQQIAGFSADTQYF
TRBV9	TRBJ2-1	once	TRBD1	TGTGCCAGCAGCGTAAGGACAGGTCCCAATGAGCAGTTCTTC	CASSVRTGPNEQFF
TRBV3-1	TRBJ2-4	few	TRBD1	TGTGCCAGCAGCACCCGGACAGGGGGCATCAAGAACATTCAGTACTTC	CASSTRTGGIKNIQYF
TRBV6-5	TRBJ2-6	-	-	TGTGCCAGCAGTTACGACAGAAGCTCTGGGGCCAACGTCCTGACTTTC	CASSYDRSSGANVLTF
TRBV6-2/TRBV6-3	TRBJ2-7	-	TRBD1	TGTGCCAGCAGGTCCGGGACAGGGAATAAGTACGAGCAGTACTTC	CASRSGTGNKYEQYF
TRBV3-1	TRBJ2-3	-	-	TGTGCCAGCAGCCAATCCGGGACGGCAGATACGCAGTATTTT	CASSQSGTADTQYF
TRBV4-1	TRBJ2-1	-	TRBD2	TGCGCCAGCAGCCAGCTTAGCGGGGGGGGCAATGAGCAGTTCTTC	CASSQLSGGGNEQFF
TRBV13	TRBJ2-1	-	TRBD2	TGTGCCAGCAGCTCCTGGACTAGCGGGGGGGCCTCGAGCTCCTACAATGAGCAGTTCTTC	CASSSWTSGGASSSYNEQFF
TRBV7-9	TRBJ2-7	-	-	TGTGCCAGCAGCCAGGGGCCGGGTCATAGTTATGAGCAGTACTTC	CASSQGPGHSYEQYF
TRBV29-1	TRBJ1-4	-	TRBD1	TGCAGCGTTGGTATGACAGGGCAGGTTGAAAAACTGTTTTTT	CSVGMTGQVEKLFF
TRBV7-2	TRBJ2-1	-	-	TGTGCCAGCAGCTTTAGCGGGACAGGGATACCCTACGAGCAGTTCTTC	CASSFSGTGIPYEQFF
TRBV28	TRBJ2-7	-	-	TGTGCCAGCAGTTCCCCCATCGAGCAGTACTTC	CASSSPIEQYF
TRBV18	TRBJ2-7	few	-	TGTGCCAGCTCACCAGGGGCAGGGTCCCACTACGAGCAGTACTTC	CASSPGAGSHYEQYF
TRBV6-5	TRBJ2-5	-	-	TGTGCCAGCAGTCCCCGCTTTAGCGGCCAAGAGACCCAGTACTTC	CASSPRFSGQETQYF
TRBV12-3/TRBV12-4	TRBJ2-2	once	TRBD2	TGTGCCAGCAGTGCGGGGGGCGGGGATGCCGGGGAGCTGTTTTTT	CASSAGGGDAGELFF
TRBV28	TRBJ1-2	-	TRBD1	TGTGCCAGCAGTTCGGCAGGGGGCTTTAACTATGGCTACACCTTC	CASSSAGGFNYGYTF
TRBV29-1	TRBJ2-6	few	-	TGCAGCGTTGACCCTGGGGCCAACGTCCTGACTTTC	CSVDPGANVLTF
TRBV10-3	TRBJ2-1	-	TRBD1	TGTGCCGTCAGTGAGGCAGGGGGCAAAATGTTCTTC	CAVSEAGGKMFF
TRBV7-2	TRBJ2-5	-	-	TGTGCCAGCAGCATCCCCCCAGGGACCCAGTACTTC	CASSIPPGTQYF
TRBV11-2	TRBJ2-5	few	TRBD1	TGTGCCAGCAGCTCAATGACCGGGACAGCCTGGGGGACCCAGTACTTC	CASSSMTGTAWGTQYF
TRBV27	TRBJ1-4	-	-	TGTGCCAGCAGTGTAGCGGGCGGCGGTGAAAAACTGTTTTTT	CASSVAGGGEKLFF
TRBV6-5	TRBJ2-7	-	-	TGTGCCAGCAGTTACTCGGGCCTTGCCTACGAGCAGTACTTC	CASSYSGLAYEQYF
TRBV29-1	TRBJ2-7	-	-	TGCAGCGTTGATAAAGGGGGGCCTTTGGATGAGCAGTACTTC	CSVDKGGPLDEQYF
TRBV7-9	TRBJ1-4	-	-	TGTGCCAGCAGCTCTACAGGGCAACCTAATGAAAAACTGTTTTTT	CASSSTGQPNEKLFF
TRBV20-1	TRBJ2-1	-	-	TGCAGTGCTAGTGGGCAGTACAATGAGCAGTTCTTC	CSASGQYNEQFF
TRBV11-2	TRBJ2-2	-	-	TGTGCCAGCAGGCGACTAGTTGGCACCGGGGAGCTGTTTTTT	CASRRLVGTGELFF
TRBV20-1	TRBJ1-6	-	-	TGCAGTGCTAGAGGGTCAGGGTCTTCACCCCTCCACTTT	CSARGSGSSPLHF
TRBV2	TRBJ2-1	-	-	TGTGCCAGCACCTTAAGGCGGCAGGGTAGTGAGCAGTTCTTC	CASTLRRQGSEQFF
TRBV7-9	TRBJ1-2	-	TRBD1	TGTGCCAGTTCTCAGACAGGGTCTATTTATGGCTACACCTTC	CASSQTGSIYGYTF
TRBV29-1	TRBJ2-5	once	-	TGCGGCGTCCACGGGAGGGGGCGAAAGACCCAGTACTTC	CGVHGRGRKTQYF
TRBV29-1	TRBJ2-3	few	TRBD2	TGCAGCGCCACTAGCGGGGGAAGCACAGATACGCAGTATTTT	CSATSGGSTDTQYF
TRBV6-4	TRBJ2-7	-	-	TGTGCCAGCAGTGACTCTGGCGTTGCCTACGAGCAGTACTTC	CASSDSGVAYEQYF
TRBV29-1	TRBJ2-2	-	TRBD2	TGCAGCGTTGTGATAGCGGGGAACACCGGGGAGCTGTTTTTT	CSVVIAGNTGELFF
TRBV5-1	TRBJ2-1	-	-	TGCGCCACCACCCAGGGTGGACCGTACAATGAGCAGTTCTTC	CATTQGGPYNEQFF